The 4 T cell receptor beta chains presented below share a single source sample, sequenced in a study of T cell responses to AZD1222 COVID-19 vaccine. Sequenced by immunoSEQ multiplex PCR; TCRdb stores in-frame clones only, minus some. The repertoire holds about 140,000 clones, with around four fifths as singletons. The sequenced sample was peripheral blood, obtained on day 0 of AZD1222 vaccination. Receptors were obtained from an adult in good health.

The gene calls are TRBV5-1 and TRBJ2-7; 8 bases agree with TRBD1. The CDR3 is 14 amino acids. Trimming took 0 bases from V and 6 from J; bases not matched to a gene: 5. The germline gives CDR1 SGHRS, CDR2 YFSETQ. The CDR3 loop reads CASSLAPDRVEQYF. The CDR3, as DNA: TGCGCCAGCAGCTTGGCCCCGGACAGGGTCGAGCAGTACTTC.

The gene calls are TRBV28 and TRBJ1-1, with D uncertain. The CDR3 sequence is 14 residues long. The germline V gene has CDR1 MDHEN and CDR2 SYDVKM. Trimming shortened V by 2 bases and J by 0 bases, and 7 bases separated the two germline ends. CDR3 bases: TGTGCCAGCAGTTTAACAGCCGTGAACACTGAAGCTTTCTTT. This sequence encodes CASSLTAVNTEAFF.

The V gene is TRBV28, the J gene TRBJ2-1; D may be TRBD2 (5 bases). Germline-derived CDR1 and CDR2 are MDHEN and SYDVKM. Trimming took off 7 bases at V and 13 bases at J, with 17 bases between the two ends. This CDR3 has 12 residues. In DNA form, the CDR3 reads TGTGCCAGCACCGTCCTTGGACTGATTCAGTTCTTC. It translates to CASTVLGLIQFF.

V gene TRBV7-6 combines with J gene TRBJ2-3; a possible D gene is TRBD1 (6 bases). V dropped 4 bases and J dropped 4 bases, with 24 bases sitting between them. Germline V gene lookup returns CDR1 SGHVS and CDR2 FNYEAQ. This CDR3 has 18 residues. CDR3 sequence: CASSSRANRNTGPDTQYF. In DNA form, the CDR3 reads TGTGCCAGCAGCTCTCGTGCGAACCGCAACACAGGGCCAGATACGCAGTATTTT.